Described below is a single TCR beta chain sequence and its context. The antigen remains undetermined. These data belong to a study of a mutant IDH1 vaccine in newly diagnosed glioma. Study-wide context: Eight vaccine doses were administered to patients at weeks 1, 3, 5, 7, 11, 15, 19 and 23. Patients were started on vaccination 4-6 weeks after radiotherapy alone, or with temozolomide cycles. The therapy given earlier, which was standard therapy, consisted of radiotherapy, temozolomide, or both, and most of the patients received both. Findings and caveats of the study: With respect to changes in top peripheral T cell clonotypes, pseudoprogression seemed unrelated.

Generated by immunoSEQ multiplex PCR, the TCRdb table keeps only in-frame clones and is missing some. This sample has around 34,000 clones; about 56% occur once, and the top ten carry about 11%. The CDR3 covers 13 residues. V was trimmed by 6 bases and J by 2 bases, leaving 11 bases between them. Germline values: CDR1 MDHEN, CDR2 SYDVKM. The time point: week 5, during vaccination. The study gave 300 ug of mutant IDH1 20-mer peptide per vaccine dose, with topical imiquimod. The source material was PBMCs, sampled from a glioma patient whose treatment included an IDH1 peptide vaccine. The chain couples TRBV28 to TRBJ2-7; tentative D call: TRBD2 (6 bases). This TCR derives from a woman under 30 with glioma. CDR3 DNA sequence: TGTGCCAGCAGGGAGGGTATAGCCTACGAGCAGTACTTC. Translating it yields CASREGIAYEQYF.